Each of the 13 T cell receptor beta chains below was sequenced from the same sample in a study of cytomegalovirus exposure and HLA in healthy donors. The primer mix had 60 Vbeta and 13 Jbeta primers. Here immunoSEQ multiplex PCR was the method, and the copy in TCRdb shows in-frame clones only, minus some. The data contain some 110,000 clones, 70% to 80% of them seen just once; the ten biggest clones take up less than 5.5%. The specimen was PBMCs. These receptors originate from a man aged 50-60 years in good health and CMV-seropositive.

The chain couples TRBV27 to TRBJ1-2; tentative D call: TRBD1 (6 bases). CDR3 length: 14 amino acids. Trimming shortened V by 0 bases and J by 8 bases, and 13 bases separated the two germline ends. Germline CDR1 MNHEY, CDR2 SMNVEV (reference sequence). The CDR3, as DNA: TGTGCCAGCAGTTTATCAGGGGGGGCGCGGGGCTACACCTTC. Translation gives CASSLSGGARGYTF.

The chain links TRBV5-6 to TRBJ2-3; tentative D call: TRBD1 (6 bases). Per germline, CDR1 SGHDT and CDR2 YYEEEE. Trimming took 0 bases from V and 7 from J, leaving 12 bases between them. The CDR3 contains 14 residues. The CDR3: CASSLDPDSNTQYF. CDR3 in DNA: TGTGCCAGCAGCTTGGATCCGGACAGCAATACGCAGTATTTT.

This clone was picked up one time. This chain connects TRBV6-5 to TRBJ1-5; D is ambiguous. This CDR3 comprises 13 residues. V gave up 5 bases and J gave up 3 bases, with 8 bases separating them. The germline gives CDR1 MNHEY, CDR2 SVGAGI. DNA for the CDR3: TGTGCCAGCAGTGCACAGCACAATCAGCCCCAGCATTTT. Translating gives CASSAQHNQPQHF.

The V gene is TRBV6-1, the J gene TRBJ1-2; tentatively, D is TRBD1 (6 bases). V was clipped by 1 base and J by 6 bases, with 12 bases between them. Germline-derived CDR1 and CDR2 are MNHNS and SASEGT. This CDR3 region has 14 residues. This CDR3 is CASSEVDKGDGYTF. DNA for the CDR3: TGTGCCAGCAGTGAAGTGGACAAGGGGGATGGCTACACCTTC.

The chain has TRBV7-9 and TRBJ1-1; 7 bases match TRBD1. The CDR3 totals 14 residues. V was clipped by 4 bases and J by 3 bases; unmatched bases: 5. The germline CDR1 and CDR2 sequences are SEHNR and FQNEAQ (reference sequence). CDR3 in DNA: TGTGCCAGCAGCTCGACAGGGCGGCACACTGAAGCTTTCTTT. It codes for CASSSTGRHTEAFF. Full variable domain (rest looked up from reference TRBV7-9 and TRBJ1-1): DTGVSQNPRHKITKRGQNVTFRCDPISEHNRLYWYRQTLGQGPEFLTYFQNEAQLEKSRLLSDRFSAERPKGSFSTLEIQRTEQGDSAMYLCASSSTGRHTEAFFGQGTRLTVV.

A few counts support this clone. The V call is TRBV5-6, the J call TRBJ2-7; 10 nucleotides agree with TRBD2. This CDR3 has 15 amino acids. Germline CDR1 reads SGHDT; CDR2 reads YYEEEE. Germline trimming cut 4 bases from V and 3 bases from J; bases unmatched to any gene: 7. CDR3 loop: CASSAPGLANYEQYF. The CDR3, as DNA: TGTGCCAGCAGCGCACCGGGACTAGCGAACTACGAGCAGTACTTC. Combining the CDR3 with reference TRBV5-6 and TRBJ2-7 gives the whole variable domain DAGVTQSPTHLIKTRGQQVTLRCSPKSGHDTVSWYQQALGQGPQFIFQYYEEEERQRGNFPDRFSGHQFPNYSSELNVNALLLGDSALYLCASSAPGLANYEQYFGPGTRLTVT.

The J gene is TRBJ2-5, the V gene TRBV7-2; 9 positions match TRBD1. The end of the DNA fits TRBJ2-7 better, so the J call may be wrong. Germline CDR1 reads SGHTA; CDR2 reads FQGNSA. The CDR3 length is 14 residues. The chain's CDR3 is CASSRDRGTYEQYF. DNA for the CDR3: TGTGCCAGCAGCCGCGACAGGGGGACCTACGAGCAGTACTTC.

The chain is built from TRBV2 and TRBJ1-6, with unresolved D. Germline V gene data show CDR1 as SNHLY and CDR2 as FYNNEI. The CDR3 consists of 13 residues. Deletions cut 11 bases from V and 7 bases from J, with 15 bases between. The CDR3 loop is CAGTGVGNSPLHF. CDR3 coding DNA: TGTGCCGGCACCGGGGTAGGGAATTCACCCCTCCACTTT.

The table lists this clone with a count of one. The chain combines TRBV6-6 with TRBJ2-7; possible D gene TRBD2, 6 bases. The germline V gene encodes CDR1 MNHNY and CDR2 SVGAGI (reference sequence). The CDR3 has 14 amino acids. Between the trimmed V and J ends, which lost 0 bases and 1 base, there was a span of 7 bases. The CDR3 region has the DNA TGTGCCAGCAGTTACTCGGCGGGATCCTACGAGCAGTACTTC. This gives the protein CASSYSAGSYEQYF.

The chain is built from TRBV30 and TRBJ2-5; TRBD1 matches 7 bases. The DNA end favors TRBJ2-7, so the J call may be wrong. The germline V gene has CDR1 GTSNPN and CDR2 SVGIG (reference sequence). This CDR3 is built from 13 residues. In DNA, the CDR3 is TGTGCCTGGAGTCCCTCCTACAGGGGCGAGCAGTACTTC. Protein: CAWSPSYRGEQYF.

The genes are TRBV5-6 and TRBJ2-7; 8 nucleotides agree with TRBD1. Germline CDR1 and CDR2: SGHDT and YYEEEE. The trim removed 4 bases at V and 3 bases at J, leaving 3 bases unmatched. The CDR3 is 13 residues long. Here the CDR3 reads CASSGGTGYEQYF. CDR3 nucleotide sequence: TGTGCCAGCAGCGGAGGGACAGGCTACGAGCAGTACTTC.

On this clone itself: A junction end diverges from the germline sequence, so it may reflect a read error. This sample also contains other DNA sequences that code for the same CDR3. The chain links TRBV5-4 to TRBJ2-7; possibly TRBD1 for D (5 bases). The CDR3 is made up of 13 amino acids. CDR1 is SGHNT, CDR2 YYREEE, per germline (reference sequence). The CDR3 here is CASSRGFLYEQYF. Here the CDR3 DNA reads TGTGCTAGCAGTAGGGGTTTTCTCTACGAGCAGTACTTC.

A word on this clone: This may be a read error, as it is one base from a much larger clone. This chain joins TRBV14 and TRBJ1-1; perhaps TRBD1 as D (5 bases). The CDR3 extends over 13 amino acids. V was clipped by 5 bases and J by 1 base, with 8 bases between them. The V gene's germline CDR1 is SGHDN and CDR2 FVKESK. The CDR3: CASSVQENTEAFF. The CDR3 DNA reads TGTGCCAGCAGCGTACAGGAGAACACTGAAGCTTTCTTT.